This T cell receptor (beta chain) comes out of a study of technical replicates of blood from several donors. Germline lookup yields CDR1 SGHAT and CDR2 FQDESV (reference sequence). The germline V and J ends were trimmed by 3 bases and 3 bases, with 9 bases remaining between them. The CDR3 covers 13 residues. Clones were read by immunoSEQ multiplex PCR, and TCRdb kept only the in-frame ones, dropping some. The data hold about 60,000 clones, with approximately 86% observed a single time. Sample: PBMCs. The clonotype comes from a human donor in good health. Some clones in this sample may be carry-over from other donors' samples. This chain joins TRBV11-1 and TRBJ2-7, with a possible D match to TRBD1 (5 bases). In DNA, the CDR3 is TGTGCCAGCAGCTTGGGGCTGTTCTACGAGCAGTACTTC. It is translated as CASSLGLFYEQYF.